These T cell receptor beta chains were read from a single sample in a study of molecular identifiers for immune sequencing clone quantification. TCRdb reprocessed the PCR reads with MiXCR, giving one entry per CDR3 protein. The sample has some 100,000 distinct CDR3 sequences; roughly a third are singletons. Input material: naive CD8+ T cells from blood, with Jurkat cell RNA spiked in. These receptors originate from a human donor in good health. Some libraries in this study had Jurkat cell RNA spiked in. Each CDR3 is given with its conserved first and last residue. Fields, in order: J gene, V gene, D gene, clone size, CDR3 length, CDR3 DNA, CDR3 protein. D genes are given only for firm matches. Size is omitted from some rows. Given values are once, few, many or a class for expanded clones.

J: TRBJ2-7; V: TRBV7-9; D: -; size: -; length: 14; DNA: TGTGCCAGCCGAGGGGCATCTTACTCCTACGAGCAGTACTTC; CDR3: CASRGASYSYEQYF
J: TRBJ2-5; V: TRBV12-3/TRBV12-4; D: -; size: few; length: 13; DNA: TGTGCCAGCAGTTTAGCCAGGGTCGAGGCCCAGTACTTC; CDR3: CASSLARVEAQYF
J: TRBJ2-2; V: TRBV19; D: -; size: many; length: 13; DNA: TGTGCCAGTAGTTCTATACAAATCGGGGAGCTGTTTTTT; CDR3: CASSSIQIGELFF
J: TRBJ2-5; V: TRBV29-1; D: -; size: few; length: 10; DNA: TGCAGCGTTGAGTTGGAGACCCAGTACTTC; CDR3: CSVELETQYF
J: TRBJ2-7; V: TRBV20-1; D: -; size: many; length: 15; DNA: TGCAGTGCTACTCCCAGGGAGTCTACCTCCTACGAGCAGTACTTC; CDR3: CSATPRESTSYEQYF
J: TRBJ1-5; V: TRBV4-3; D: -; size: -; length: 14; DNA: TGCGCCAGCAGCCAAGATGTGAGCAATCAGCCCCAGCATTTT; CDR3: CASSQDVSNQPQHF
J: TRBJ2-7; V: TRBV20-1; D: -; size: -; length: 13; DNA: TGCAGTGCTACCGGGACTGCCAGCTACGAGCAGTACTTC; CDR3: CSATGTASYEQYF
J: TRBJ1-2; V: TRBV6-2/TRBV6-3; D: -; size: few; length: 16; DNA: TGTGCCAGCAACCCACAACGAGGGGTGGGTCTCTATGGCTACACCTTC; CDR3: CASNPQRGVGLYGYTF
J: TRBJ2-2; V: TRBV24-1; D: -; size: once; length: 16; DNA: TGTGCCACCAGTGACGATGACAGGAGTTACACCGGGGAGCTGTTTTTT; CDR3: CATSDDDRSYTGELFF
J: TRBJ2-2; V: TRBV20-1; D: TRBD1; size: few; length: 14; DNA: TGCAGTGCTAGAGGGACAGGGGGAGCCGGGGAGCTGTTTTTT; CDR3: CSARGTGGAGELFF
J: TRBJ2-7; V: TRBV5-7; D: -; size: many; length: 13; DNA: TGTGCCAGCAGCTTGGAGGACAGCTACGAGCAGTACTTC; CDR3: CASSLEDSYEQYF
J: TRBJ1-5; V: TRBV6-5; D: -; size: -; length: 15; DNA: TGTGCCTGCAGTTACTCTGGGGTCAGCAATCAGCCCCAGCATTTT; CDR3: CACSYSGVSNQPQHF
J: TRBJ2-3; V: TRBV13; D: -; size: once; length: 12; DNA: TGTGCCAGCGGCCCCCGTGCATGTACGCAGTATTTT; CDR3: CASGPRACTQYF
J: TRBJ2-5; V: TRBV29-1; D: TRBD2; size: many; length: 17; DNA: TGCAGCGTCTTTTCAGACTGGGAGACTAGCGGGAGGAAGACCCAGTACTTC; CDR3: CSVFSDWETSGRKTQYF
J: TRBJ2-3; V: TRBV27; D: -; size: -; length: 13; DNA: TGTGCCAGCAGTTTTCTGAGCACAGATACGCAGAATTTT; CDR3: CASSFLSTDTQNF
J: TRBJ1-2; V: TRBV19; D: -; size: -; length: 14; DNA: TGTGCCAGTAGTATCGGGTCGGTAGCCTATGGCTACACCTTC; CDR3: CASSIGSVAYGYTF